The 26 T cell receptor beta chains below were found in one sample sequenced in a study of cytomegalovirus exposure and HLA in healthy donors. The table came from immunoSEQ multiplex PCR; TCRdb's copy has only in-frame clones and leaves some out. This repertoire shows about 82,000 clones, approximately 93% found once; its top ten account for 0.65% to 0.7%. Sequences were obtained from PBMCs. These receptors all come from a man aged 18 to 30 in good health and CMV-seronegative.

The J gene is TRBJ2-2, the V gene TRBV2; TRBD2 matches at 8 bases. With V trimmed by 6 bases and J by 6 bases, 12 bases remained unmatched. From germline, CDR1 is SNHLY and CDR2 FYNNEI. The CDR3 spans 16 residues. The CDR3 sequence is CASRVETGLASGELFF. The DNA of the CDR3 is TGTGCCAGCAGGGTGGAGACAGGACTAGCATCCGGGGAGCTGTTTTTT.

The rearrangement links TRBV29-1 to TRBJ1-1, with D unresolved. The V gene's germline CDR1 is SQVTM and CDR2 ANQGSEA. This CDR3 has 12 amino acids. Trimming stripped 6 bases from V and 3 bases from J, with 11 bases between. CDR3 nucleotide sequence: TGCAGCGTAGACATAAGATACACTGAAGCTTTCTTT. Its protein is CSVDIRYTEAFF.

The rearrangement links TRBV29-1 to TRBJ1-2; D ambiguous. This CDR3 region has 16 residues. The V and J ends lost 0 bases and 4 bases respectively, with 18 bases between them. The germline CDR1 and CDR2 sequences are SQVTM and ANQGSEA. CDR3 sequence (DNA): TGCAGCGTTGAAGATCTTCGGCTTGGAGGATTCTATGGCTACACCTTC. The encoded protein is CSVEDLRLGGFYGYTF.

The chain is built from TRBV11-3 and TRBJ1-1, with 8 bases aligning to TRBD1. This CDR3 is 16 amino acids long. With V trimmed by 1 base and J by 3 bases, 7 bases remained unmatched. Germline V gene lookup returns CDR1 SGHNT and CDR2 YENEEA. The CDR3 spells CASSLGRGQGDTEAFF. The CDR3 DNA follows: TGTGCCAGCAGCTTAGGCAGGGGGCAAGGAGACACTGAAGCTTTCTTT.

The V and J genes are TRBV14 and TRBJ2-2; a weak D match, TRBD2 (5 bases). Germline V gene sequence: CDR1 SGHDN, CDR2 FVKESK. V was trimmed by 4 bases and J by 8 bases, leaving 20 bases between them. The CDR3 is 16 amino acids. In DNA form, the CDR3 reads TGTGCCAGCAGCCTCCTCGGAGAGGGTTTGTCGGGGGAGCTGTTTTTT. This codes for CASSLLGEGLSGELFF.

The gene calls are TRBV14 and TRBJ1-1, with D perhaps matching TRBD1 (6 bases). This CDR3 comprises 16 residues. Germline values: CDR1 SGHDN, CDR2 FVKESK. Trimming cost V 8 bases and J 4 bases, with 23 bases left between them. The CDR3 sequence is CASGTHTGYGATEAFF. For the CDR3, the DNA is TGTGCCAGCGGAACACATACAGGGTATGGGGCCACTGAAGCTTTCTTT. Using reference TRBV14 and TRBJ1-1 for the parts outside the CDR3, the full variable domain is EAGVTQFPSHSVIEKGQTVTLRCDPISGHDNLYWYRRVMGKEIKFLLHFVKESKQDESGMPNNRFLAERTGGTYSTLKVQPAELEDSGVYFCASGTHTGYGATEAFFGQGTRLTVV.

The chain uses TRBV6-5 and TRBJ1-1, with D hard to call. The germline V gene encodes CDR1 MNHEY and CDR2 SVGAGI. The CDR3 length is 15 residues. With 0 bases removed from V and 1 base from J, the gap between germline ends came to 9 bases. DNA of the CDR3: TGTGCCAGCAGTTACTCCCCGGCGGCGAACACTGAAGCTTTCTTT. Translated, it gives CASSYSPAANTEAFF.

The V call is TRBV10-3, the J call TRBJ1-6; 7 bases align to TRBD1. The CDR3 is made up of 17 amino acids. CDR1 and CDR2 (germline): ENHRY, SYGVKD. After removal of 0 bases from V and 5 bases from J, the junction contained 7 bases not matched to a gene. CDR3 nucleotide sequence: TGTGCCATCAGTGAGTCTAACCGACAGGGACATAATTCACCCCTCCACTTT. This gives the protein CAISESNRQGHNSPLHF.

The chain has TRBV6-5 and TRBJ1-1; 7 bases are a match to TRBD1. The CDR3 extends over 14 amino acids. Germline values: CDR1 MNHEY, CDR2 SVGAGI. J was trimmed by 6 bases and V by 4 bases; bases with no gene match: 8. The CDR3, as DNA: TGTGCCAGCAGTTTGACAGGGAATAACGCTGAAGCTTTCTTT. Amino acid sequence: CASSLTGNNAEAFF.

This clone was seen just once. The rearrangement uses TRBV4-3 and TRBJ2-1; tentative D call: TRBD1 (6 bases). V was trimmed by 3 bases and J by 8 bases, leaving 14 bases between them. This CDR3 contains 14 residues. Germline loops: CDR1 LGHNA, CDR2 YSLEER. This chain's CDR3 is CASSQVQGAYEQFF. The CDR3, as DNA: TGCGCCAGCAGCCAGGTACAGGGAGCGTATGAGCAGTTCTTC.

This clone was observed once. The chain links TRBV7-2 to TRBJ2-7; 11 bases map to TRBD2. CDR1 and CDR2 from the germline V gene are SGHTA and FQGNSA. The CDR3 spans 14 residues. Germline trimming cut 3 bases from V and 6 bases from J; bases unmatched to any gene: 4. CDR3 bases: TGTGCCAGCAGCTTTAGCGGGGGGGCCGTCGAGCAGTACTTC. This sequence encodes CASSFSGGAVEQYF.

The V and J genes are TRBV7-2 and TRBJ1-2; 7 bases agree with TRBD1. Germline CDR1 is SGHTA and CDR2 is FQGNSA. The CDR3 runs 13 residues. V dropped 0 bases and J dropped 8; count of bases not matched to a gene: 3. The CDR3 sequence is CASSLADRYGYTF. CDR3 DNA sequence: TGTGCCAGCAGCTTAGCGGACAGGTACGGCTACACCTTC.

This clone was seen once. This chain connects TRBV18 to TRBJ2-7, with D possibly TRBD2 on 6 matching bases. V dropped 2 bases and J dropped 2 bases, with 13 bases sitting between them. Per the germline V gene, CDR1 is KGHSH and CDR2 is LQKENI. CDR3 length: 15 amino acids. The CDR3 DNA reads TGTGCCAGCTCACCATCGAGTGGGGGGACCTACGAGCAGTACTTC. It translates to CASSPSSGGTYEQYF.

The chain combines TRBV30 with TRBJ1-2, with no clear D. There are 13 residues in the CDR3. CDR1 and CDR2 (germline): GTSNPN, SVGIG (reference sequence). The V gene lost 7 bases and the J gene lost 2 bases, with 14 bases spanning the gap. The CDR3 spells CAFAPGSNYGYTF. The DNA for the CDR3 is TGTGCCTTCGCTCCCGGGAGCAACTATGGCTACACCTTC.

J is TRBJ2-7 and V is TRBV6-5; TRBD1 is a possible D gene (7 bases). Germline CDR1 is MNHEY and CDR2 is SVGAGI. The CDR3 has 14 residues. The ends were cut back, 0 bases at V and 4 bases at J, with 10 bases in the middle. The CDR3 nucleotides read TGTGCCAGCAGTTACTCGTCAGGGGGGTACGAGCAGTACTTC. Protein sequence: CASSYSSGGYEQYF.

CDR3 residues: CASSFLREDAGELFF. CDR3 nucleotide sequence: TGTGCCAGCAGCTTCTTGCGGGAGGATGCCGGGGAGCTGTTTTTT. V is TRBV11-2 and J is TRBJ2-2; the match to TRBD2 covers 8 bases. Looked up from germline, CDR1 is SGHAT and CDR2 is FQNNGV. Trimming removed 3 bases from V and 6 bases from J; junction bases left unmatched: 6. The CDR3 is 15 residues long. Based on the CDR3 plus reference TRBV11-2 and TRBJ2-2, the full variable domain is EAGVAQSPRYKIIEKRQSVAFWCNPISGHATLYWYQQILGQGPKLLIQFQNNGVVDDSQLPKDRFSAERLKGVDSTLKIQPAKLEDSAVYLCASSFLREDAGELFFGEGSRLTVL.

J is TRBJ2-7 and V is TRBV4-1; 7 positions match TRBD2. Looked up from germline, CDR1 is MGHRA and CDR2 is YSYEKL. This CDR3 is 15 amino acids long. With 3 bases clipped from V and 3 bases from J, the junction kept 8 bases outside the gene matches. The CDR3 spells CASSQGVLADYEQYF. The DNA for the CDR3 is TGCGCCAGCAGCCAGGGGGTTCTAGCGGACTACGAGCAGTACTTC.

The rearrangement links TRBV6-5 to TRBJ1-2; D is ambiguous. The CDR3 runs to 14 residues. The ends were cut back, 3 bases at V and 4 bases at J, with 12 bases in the middle. Germline CDR1 and CDR2: MNHEY and SVGAGI. CDR3 in amino acids: CASSYFPGSYGYTF. The CDR3 coding sequence is TGTGCCAGCAGTTATTTTCCGGGGTCCTATGGCTACACCTTC.

The V and J genes are TRBV7-4 and TRBJ2-7, with TRBD2 matching 14 bases. J lost 4 bases, V lost 4 bases, and 18 bases had no gene match. This CDR3 region has 20 residues. CDR1 is SGHVT and CDR2 is SQSDAQ in the germline V gene. CDR3 bases: TGTGCCAGCAGCTCCCAGGACGTTGGGACTAGCGGGAGTGGTAGTTACGAGCAGTACTTC. It encodes CASSSQDVGTSGSGSYEQYF.

The chain joins TRBV14 to TRBJ2-3, with 7 bases lining up with TRBD1. The trim removed 0 bases at V and 1 base at J, leaving 4 bases unmatched. Germline V gene sequence: CDR1 SGHDN, CDR2 FVKESK. This CDR3 is built from 16 residues. The DNA of the CDR3 is TGTGCCAGCAGCCAAGATTCCGGGACAGGCACAGATACGCAGTATTTT. Its protein is CASSQDSGTGTDTQYF.

The rearrangement joins TRBV6-6 to TRBJ1-4, with D tentatively TRBD1 (6 bases). V lost 4 bases and J 8 bases, leaving 14 bases between the germline ends. This CDR3 contains 14 residues. Germline V gene data show CDR1 as MNHNY and CDR2 as SVGAGI (reference sequence). DNA of the CDR3: TGTGCCAGCAGTTGGTGGGGGCCCGGCGAAAAACTGTTTTTT. This codes for CASSWWGPGEKLFF.

The chain carries TRBV19 and TRBJ2-6, with a tentative D call TRBD2 (6 bases). V lost 7 bases and J 2 bases, leaving 9 bases between the germline ends. Germline-derived CDR1 and CDR2 are LNHDA and SQIVND (reference sequence). This CDR3 is 14 amino acids long. CDR3 nucleotide sequence: TGTGCCAGTACAAGGAGGGCTGGGGCCAACGTCCTGACTTTC. It translates to CASTRRAGANVLTF.

The J gene is TRBJ2-1, the V gene TRBV12-5; D uncertain. Looked up from germline, CDR1 is LGHNT and CDR2 is FRNRAP. The CDR3 extends over 16 amino acids. Trimming took 0 bases from V and 9 from J, leaving 18 bases between them. Here the CDR3 reads CASGLVLVASGTEQFF. Written as DNA, the CDR3 is TGTGCTAGTGGTTTGGTACTCGTCGCGTCCGGTACTGAGCAGTTCTTC. Together with reference TRBV12-5 and TRBJ2-1, the CDR3 gives the full variable domain: DARVTQTPRHKVTEMGQEVTMRCQPILGHNTVFWYRQTMMQGLELLAYFRNRAPLDDSGMPKDRFSAEMPDATLATLKIQPSEPRDSAVYFCASGLVLVASGTEQFFGPGTRLTVL.

This chain joins TRBV11-2 and TRBJ2-1, with no clear D. The CDR3 loop spans 12 amino acids. Deletions cut 1 base from V and 6 bases from J, with 4 bases between. Per germline, CDR1 SGHAT and CDR2 FQNNGV. The CDR3 DNA follows: TGTGCCAGCAGCTTAGTTCGCAATGAGCAGTTCTTC. The encoded protein is CASSLVRNEQFF.

This chain links TRBV7-6 with TRBJ2-3, with D unresolved. Trimming removed 4 bases at V and 2 bases at J, with 13 bases between. The germline V gene has CDR1 SGHVS and CDR2 FNYEAQ. The CDR3 length is 15 residues. In DNA, the CDR3 is TGTGCCAGCAGCTCATCCCGTAGTTACACAGATACGCAGTATTTT. Its protein product is CASSSSRSYTDTQYF. The full variable domain, its missing parts supplied by reference TRBV7-6 and TRBJ2-3, is GAGVSQSPRYKVTKRGQDVALRCDPISGHVSLYWYRQALGQGPEFLTYFNYEAQQDKSGLPNDRFSAERPEGSISTLTIQRTEQRDSAMYRCASSSSRSYTDTQYFGPGTRLTVL.

This clone showed up just once. This chain connects TRBV18 to TRBJ1-2; D uncertain. Germline CDR1 reads KGHSH; CDR2 reads LQKENI. Trimming shortened V by 2 bases and J by 8 bases, and 9 bases separated the two germline ends. The CDR3 runs 12 residues. Here the CDR3 DNA reads TGTGCCAGCTCACCATATACCGGGGGCTACACCTTC. This encodes CASSPYTGGYTF.